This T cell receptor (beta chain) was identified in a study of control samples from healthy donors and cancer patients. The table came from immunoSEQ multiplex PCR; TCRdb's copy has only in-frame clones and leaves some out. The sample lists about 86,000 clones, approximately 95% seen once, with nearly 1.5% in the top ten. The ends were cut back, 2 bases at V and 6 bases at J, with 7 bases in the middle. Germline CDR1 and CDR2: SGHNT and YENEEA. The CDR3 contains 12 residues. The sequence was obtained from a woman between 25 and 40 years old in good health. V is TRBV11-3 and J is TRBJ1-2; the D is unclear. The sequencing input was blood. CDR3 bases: TGTGCCAGCAGCTTAACGGGGAATGGCTACACCTTC. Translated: CASSLTGNGYTF.